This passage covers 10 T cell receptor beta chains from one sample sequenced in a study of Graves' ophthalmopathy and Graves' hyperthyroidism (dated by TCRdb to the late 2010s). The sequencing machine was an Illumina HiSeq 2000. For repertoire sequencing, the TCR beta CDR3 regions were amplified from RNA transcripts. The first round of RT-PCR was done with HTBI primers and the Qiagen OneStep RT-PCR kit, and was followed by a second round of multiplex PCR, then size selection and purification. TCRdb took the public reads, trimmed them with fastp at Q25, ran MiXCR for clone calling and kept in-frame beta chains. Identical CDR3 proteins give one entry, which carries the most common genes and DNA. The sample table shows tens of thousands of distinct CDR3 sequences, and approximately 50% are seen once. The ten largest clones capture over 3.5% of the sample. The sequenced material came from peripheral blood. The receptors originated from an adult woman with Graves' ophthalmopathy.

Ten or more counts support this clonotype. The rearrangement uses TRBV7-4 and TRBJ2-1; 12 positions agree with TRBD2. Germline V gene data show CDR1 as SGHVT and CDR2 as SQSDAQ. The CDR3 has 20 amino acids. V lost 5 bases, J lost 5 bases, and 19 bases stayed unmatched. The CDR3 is CASSPPGLAGSYGRDNEQFF. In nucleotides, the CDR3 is TGTGCCAGCAGCCCCCCCGGACTAGCGGGATCGTACGGACGGGACAATGAGCAGTTCTTC.

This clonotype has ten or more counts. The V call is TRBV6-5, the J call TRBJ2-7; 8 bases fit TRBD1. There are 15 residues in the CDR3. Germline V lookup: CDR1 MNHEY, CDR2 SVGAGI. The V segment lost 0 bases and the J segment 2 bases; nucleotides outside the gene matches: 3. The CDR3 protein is CASSYSLTGAYEQYF. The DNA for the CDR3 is TGTGCCAGCAGTTACTCGCTGACAGGGGCCTACGAGCAGTACTTC.

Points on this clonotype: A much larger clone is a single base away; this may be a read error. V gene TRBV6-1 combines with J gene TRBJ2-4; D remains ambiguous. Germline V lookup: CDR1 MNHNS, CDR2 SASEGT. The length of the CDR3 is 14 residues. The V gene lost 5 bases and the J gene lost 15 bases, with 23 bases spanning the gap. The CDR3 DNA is TGTGCCAGCAGTATTCAGGCAGATCGGAGTAAGTTGTACTTC. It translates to CASSIQADRSKLYF.

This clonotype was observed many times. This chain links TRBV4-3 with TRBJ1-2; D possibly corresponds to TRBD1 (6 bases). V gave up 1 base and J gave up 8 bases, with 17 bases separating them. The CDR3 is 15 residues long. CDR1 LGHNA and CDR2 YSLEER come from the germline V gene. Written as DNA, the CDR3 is TGCGCCAGCAGCCAAGCGGTGGTACAGGGTTGGGGCTACACCTTC. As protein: CASSQAVVQGWGYTF.

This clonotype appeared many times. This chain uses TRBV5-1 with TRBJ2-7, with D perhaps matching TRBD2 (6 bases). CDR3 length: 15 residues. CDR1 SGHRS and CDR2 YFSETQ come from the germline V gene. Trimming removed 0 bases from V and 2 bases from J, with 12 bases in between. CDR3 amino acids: CASSLGGLAAYEQYF. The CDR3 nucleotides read TGCGCCAGCAGCTTGGGGGGACTTGCAGCCTACGAGCAGTACTTC.

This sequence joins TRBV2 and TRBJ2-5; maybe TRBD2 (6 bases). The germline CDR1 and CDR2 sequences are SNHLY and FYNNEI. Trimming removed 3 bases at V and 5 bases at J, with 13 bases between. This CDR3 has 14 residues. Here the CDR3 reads CASSERPGGETQYF. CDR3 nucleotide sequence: TGTGCCAGCAGTGAGCGGCCAGGAGGGGAGACCCAGTACTTC.

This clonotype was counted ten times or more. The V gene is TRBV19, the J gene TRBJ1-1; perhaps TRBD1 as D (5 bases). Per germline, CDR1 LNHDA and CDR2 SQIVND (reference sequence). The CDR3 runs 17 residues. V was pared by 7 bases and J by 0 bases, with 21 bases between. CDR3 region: CASTPGPGERMNTEAFF. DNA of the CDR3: TGTGCCAGTACCCCAGGTCCGGGGGAACGTATGAACACTGAAGCTTTCTTT. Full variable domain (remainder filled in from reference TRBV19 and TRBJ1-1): DGGITQSPKYLFRKEGQNVTLSCEQNLNHDAMYWYRQDPGQGLRLIYYSQIVNDFQKGDIAEGYSVSREKKESFPLTVTSAQKNPTAFYLCASTPGPGERMNTEAFFGQGTRLTVV.

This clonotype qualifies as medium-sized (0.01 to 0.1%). CDR3 nucleotides: TGTGCCAGCAGTGGGGGGACAGGGAAGCCCCAGCATTTT. This gives the protein CASSGGTGKPQHF. V usage is TRBV2 and J usage is TRBJ1-5; 9 bases align to TRBD1. The germline V gene encodes CDR1 SNHLY and CDR2 FYNNEI. The trim removed 4 bases at V and 8 bases at J, leaving 3 bases unmatched. The CDR3 length is 13 residues.

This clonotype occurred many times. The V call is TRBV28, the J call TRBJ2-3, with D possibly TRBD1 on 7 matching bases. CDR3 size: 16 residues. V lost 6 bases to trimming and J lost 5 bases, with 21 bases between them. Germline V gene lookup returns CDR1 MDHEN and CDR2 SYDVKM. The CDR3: CASRRGTARGKDTQYF. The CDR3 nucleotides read TGTGCCAGCAGACGTGGGACAGCCCGGGGGAAAGATACGCAGTATTTT.

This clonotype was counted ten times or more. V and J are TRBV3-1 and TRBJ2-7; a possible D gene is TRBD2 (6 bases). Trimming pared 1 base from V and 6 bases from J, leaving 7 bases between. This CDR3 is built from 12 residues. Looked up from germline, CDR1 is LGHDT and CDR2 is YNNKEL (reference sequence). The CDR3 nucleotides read TGTGCCAGCAGCCAAGTCGGGGGCGAGCAGTACTTC. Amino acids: CASSQVGGEQYF.